The source of this T cell receptor (beta chain) is a study of T cell responses to AZD1222 COVID-19 vaccine. General study points: Possibly, clonal diversity was underestimated; donors were largely white British and included more females. Only a handful of AZD1222 recipients were seropositive at baseline. Unmutated variant regions reportedly attract nearly half of all spike-specific TCRs. The span of vaccine-associated CD4 TCRs extended across spike, with dominance at 160-218 and 743-854.

Notes on this clone: Its antigen is not identified.

CDR3 length: 17 residues. Germline CDR1 reads SGHVS; CDR2 reads FQNEAQ. Losses at the gene ends were 1 base for V and 4 bases for J; bases not matched to a gene: 7. Assay: immunoSEQ multiplex PCR; the TCRdb copy retains only in-frame clones and omits some. The sample gives around 66,000 clones, around 74% of which show up once; 23% is in the top ten. This TCR came from an adult in good health. The source was peripheral blood, collected on day 0 of MenACWY control vaccination. The chain recombines TRBV7-8 with TRBJ2-3, with 11 bases that match TRBD2. CDR3 sequence (DNA): TGTGCCAGCAGCTTAGAGGGTAGCGGGAGGGCCGCAGATACGCAGTATTTT. Translation: CASSLEGSGRAADTQYF.